The 8 T cell receptor beta chains below were found in one sample sequenced in a study of blood T cells in healthy people across ages. Alongside a J-beta primer mix, a sample-barcoded 5' primer served in a second PCR lasting roughly 6 to 11 cycles. TCRdb re-called the 5' RACE reads with MiXCR, one entry per CDR3 protein. The data hold roughly 1,700,000 distinct CDR3 sequences, with roughly 27% observed a single time. The specimen was blood. The receptors derive from a woman aged 25 to 39 in good health.

This clonotype was found a few times. The J gene is TRBJ2-1, the V gene TRBV27, with 15 positions matching TRBD2. Germline lookup yields CDR1 MNHEY and CDR2 SMNVEV (reference sequence). There are 17 residues in the CDR3. The junction had 9 bases not matched to a gene; V was cut back by 5 bases and J by 7 bases. The DNA of the CDR3 is TGTGCCAGCAGTCGCGTATCCGGGACTAGCGGGAGGAATGAGCAGTTCTTC. It translates to CASSRVSGTSGRNEQFF.

There are a few counts of this clonotype. V usage is TRBV5-1 and J usage is TRBJ2-7, with D possibly matching TRBD2 (5 bases). V lost 0 bases and J 5 bases, leaving 12 bases between the germline ends. The CDR3 length is 14 residues. Looked up from germline, CDR1 is SGHRS and CDR2 is YFSETQ. DNA of the CDR3: TGCGCCAGCAGCTTGGATCCGGGGTACGACGAGCAGTACTTC. Translating it yields CASSLDPGYDEQYF.

At least ten counts were recorded for this clonotype. This chain joins TRBV29-1 and TRBJ1-4, with 9 bases aligning to TRBD1. The CDR3 has 14 residues. Germline CDR1 SQVTM, CDR2 ANQGSEA. The V and J ends lost 5 bases and 8 bases, in that order; junction bases with no gene match: 9. The CDR3 loop is CSVRGGTGNEKLFF. CDR3 coding DNA: TGCAGCGTTCGGGGCGGGACAGGGAACGAAAAACTGTTTTTT.

Details on this clonotype: A much bigger clone sits one base away, suggesting this may be a read error. A read error is likely, as this CDR3 ends without the conserved phenylalanine or tryptophan. The gene calls are TRBV20-1 and TRBJ2-1; TRBD2 agrees at 7 bases. Germline V lookup: CDR1 DFQATT, CDR2 SNEGSKA (reference sequence). The CDR3 has 14 residues. The V and J ends lost 0 bases and 7 bases, in that order; junction bases with no gene match: 6. The CDR3 reads CSARDRPGGNEQFV. The CDR3 DNA sequence: TGCAGTGCTAGAGATAGGCCCGGGGGGAATGAGCAGTTCGTC.

Remarks on this clonotype: A read error may produce the germline difference seen at one junction end. This chain links TRBV25-1 with TRBJ1-6; possible D gene TRBD1, 5 bases. Germline CDR1 MGHDK, CDR2 SYGVNS. The CDR3 spans 14 residues. This CDR3 is CASRPAGLNSLLHF. In DNA, the CDR3 is TGTGCCAGCAGGCCAGCAGGGTTGAATTCACTCCTCCACTTT.

This clonotype occurred many times. The chain carries TRBV7-9 and TRBJ2-7; no reliable D call. The CDR3 is 13 amino acids. The germline V and J ends were trimmed by 4 bases and 4 bases, with 11 bases remaining between them. Germline V CDR1 and CDR2: SEHNR, FQNEAQ (reference sequence). The CDR3 region is CASSYLPDYEQYF. The CDR3 DNA follows: TGTGCCAGCAGCTACCTACCGGATTACGAGCAGTACTTC.

The sample holds a few counts of this clonotype. The V and J genes are TRBV6-6 and TRBJ1-5; 9 bases are a match to TRBD1. The CDR3 spans 16 residues. The V segment lost 2 bases and the J segment 7 bases; nucleotides outside the gene matches: 9. Germline V gene lookup returns CDR1 MNHNY and CDR2 SVGAGI (reference sequence). CDR3 DNA: TGTGCCAGCAGTTACACCTACAGGGGGCAGGGGCAGCCCCAGCATTTT. It yields the protein CASSYTYRGQGQPQHF.

The chain carries TRBV6-1 and TRBJ2-1; maybe TRBD2 (7 bases). The CDR3 loop spans 14 amino acids. V was trimmed by 6 bases and J by 8 bases, leaving 17 bases between them. Germline CDR1 and CDR2: MNHNS and SASEGT. The CDR3 DNA reads TGTGCCAGCAGGGGAGGGGGGAGTGGGGATGAGCAGTTCTTC. It codes for CASRGGGSGDEQFF.